This T cell receptor beta chain was obtained from a study of blood T cell repertoires in COVID-19. Study-level information: Two negative PCRs, clearance, or symptom resolution were required of recovered Cohort 3 donors.

Per the germline V gene, CDR1 is MNHEY and CDR2 is SMNVEV (reference sequence). The V end was cut by 6 bases, the J end by 5 bases, with 13 bases between. The CDR3 is 13 residues long. Assay: immunoSEQ multiplex PCR; the TCRdb copy retains only in-frame clones and omits some. This table has 330,000 or so clones, around 87% appearing once. Cohort assignment relied on participant-reported clinical history. The clonotype was recovered from a man between 40 and 49 years old in a cohort exposed to, infected with or recovered from COVID-19 (not recorded which). Source material: PBMCs or T cells enriched from blood (not recorded which). The chain couples TRBV27 to TRBJ1-1; a possible D gene is TRBD1 (6 bases). CDR3 coding DNA: TGTGCCAGCAGACGGGGGGCCCGGACTGAAGCTTTCTTT. Translating gives CASRRGARTEAFF.